This paragraph reports one T cell receptor (beta chain). The data belong to a study of T-cell reconstitution after alpha-beta-depleted transplantation in children. Unique molecular identifiers tagged the TCRbeta library. MiXCR was run by TCRdb on the PCR reads, yielding one entry per CDR3 protein. The table has about 690,000 distinct CDR3 sequences, roughly 17% seen once. V lost 4 bases, J lost 4 bases, and 12 bases lay in between. The CDR3 sequence is 14 residues long. Germline V gene data show CDR1 as MGHDK and CDR2 as SYGVNS. The chain recombines TRBV25-1 with TRBJ2-3, with a tentative D call TRBD1 (5 bases). This TCR derives from a human donor who donated a stem cell graft to a child with acute myeloid leukemia. Material: PBMCs from the stem cell graft donor, obtained from the stem cell graft. CDR3 amino acids: CASSVDSPPDTQYF. CDR3 nucleotides: TGTGCCAGCAGTGTCGACAGTCCCCCAGATACGCAGTATTTT.